The source of this T cell receptor beta chain is a study of CD8 T cells in ankylosing spondylitis. Points from the study as a whole: What seemed typical of ankylosing spondylitis blood was a TCR beta motif built from roughly eight highly homologous variants.

This clonotype has ten or more counts. Antigen specificity is unknown. MiXCR was run by TCRdb on the 5' RACE reads, yielding one entry per CDR3 protein. Here the sample spans some 800,000 distinct CDR3 sequences, roughly 10% being singletons. This receptor was identified in a male donor with ankylosing spondylitis. The sequenced sample was blood, either unsorted or a sorted T cell fraction (not recorded which).

DNA for the CDR3: TGTGCCAGCAGCCTCGTCAGGGTAGGGGCCGAGCAGTACTTC. It translates to CASSLVRVGAEQYF. The rearrangement uses TRBV28 and TRBJ2-7; TRBD1 might be the D (5 bases). Germline values: CDR1 MDHEN, CDR2 SYDVKM. The CDR3 extends over 14 amino acids. Deletions cut 6 bases from V and 6 bases from J, with 18 bases between.